The next 29 T cell receptor beta chains were all read from a single sample in a study of Tregs in tolerant kidney transplant recipients. Related graft donors supplied nonmyeloablative bone marrow transplants, and mixed chimerism was transient. TCRdb's table, derived via immunoSEQ multiplex PCR, lists solely in-frame clones and lacks some. Across 20,000 to 30,000 clones, the top ten clones capture 3.5% to 5% of the sample. The material was CD4+ T cells from blood (PBMCs), obtained 6 months after the transplant. The source of these receptors is a human patient who received a combined kidney and bone marrow transplant. The T cells may come from the graft donor.

As to this clone: The CDR3 goes on 3 residues after the read ends, and that part is filled in from the germline J gene. The V and J genes are TRBV20-1 and TRBJ1-3, with 9 bases lining up with TRBD1. This CDR3 has 19 amino acids. Germline V CDR1 and CDR2: DFQATT, SNEGSKA (reference sequence). V lost 2 bases to trimming and J lost 4 bases; unmatched junction nucleotides: 18. CDR3 DNA (partial): TGCAGTGCTAGATTATCACTGGACAGGGGAACTTTATTCGGAAACACC. It translates to CSARLSLDRGTLFGNT. The CDR3, in full, reads CSARLSLDRGTLFGNTIYF.

With regard to this clone: The CDR3 extends 3 residues past the end of the read, so its final part is completed from the germline J gene. The chain combines TRBV29-1 with TRBJ1-2, with 9 bases that match TRBD1. V shed 4 bases, J shed 4 bases, and the junction held 13 bases outside the gene matches. Looked up from germline, CDR1 is SQVTM and CDR2 is ANQGSEA. CDR3 length equals 16 residues. The sequenced CDR3 bases are TGCAGCGTTGCTCCTTTCCACAGGGGGCGAATCTATGGC. It yields the protein CSVAPFHRGRIYG. The entire CDR3 protein reads CSVAPFHRGRIYGYTF.

A word on this clone: The read gets to within 3 residues of the CDR3 end, and the germline J gene fills in the rest. The V gene is TRBV5-1, the J gene TRBJ2-3; 12 bases are shared with TRBD2. This CDR3 contains 17 residues. Germline-derived CDR1 and CDR2 are SGHRS and YFSETQ. After removal of 3 bases from V and 2 bases from J, the junction contained 7 bases not matched to a gene. CDR3 bases read: TGCGCCAGCAGCTCCCAAACTAGCGGGAGGTACACAGATACG. Its translation: CASSSQTSGRYTDT. The complete CDR3 reads CASSSQTSGRYTDTQYF.

Notes on this clone: The read ends 3 residues shy of where the CDR3 ends; the end is completed using the germline J gene. The chain joins TRBV6-1 to TRBJ2-5; D is ambiguous. The CDR3 is 12 residues long. Between the trimmed V and J ends, which lost 3 bases and 3 bases, there was a span of 5 bases. Per the germline V gene, CDR1 is MNHNS and CDR2 is SASEGT. CDR3 amino acids: CASSDPEETQYF. Partial CDR3 DNA: TGTGCCAGCAGTGACCCCGAAGAGACC.

Note on this clone: The read comes to an end 3 residues before the CDR3 does, leaving the germline J gene to fill in the end. The chain couples TRBV6-2 or TRBV6-3 to TRBJ2-5; D is possibly TRBD2 (6 bases). CDR1 and CDR2 from the germline V gene are MNHEY and SVGEGT. The length of the CDR3 is 15 residues. Between the trimmed V and J ends, which lost 6 bases and 5 bases, there was a span of 19 bases. Partial CDR3 DNA: TGTGCCAGCAGGGCCGGAACTGTGGAGGGGGAGACC. Amino acid sequence: CASRAGTVEGET. The whole CDR3 region reads CASRAGTVEGETQYF.

On this clone itself: The CDR3 end is not reached by the read, which stops 3 residues before it; the germline J gene fills it in. The V gene is TRBV6-2 or TRBV6-3, the J gene TRBJ1-4, with unresolved D. The CDR3 is 14 residues long. The ends were cut back, 2 bases at V and 5 bases at J, with 9 bases in the middle. Germline-derived CDR1 and CDR2 are MNHEY and SVGEGT. The CDR3 bases that were read are TGTGCCAGCAGTTACGTGGAAGGGAATGAAAAA. It translates to CASSYVEGNEK. The full CDR3 reads CASSYVEGNEKLFF.

A remark on this clone: The CDR3 is cut off 3 residues early in the read; its end comes from the germline J gene. This rearrangement joins TRBV29-1 to TRBJ2-5; D is ambiguous. Germline CDR1 reads SQVTM; CDR2 reads ANQGSEA. This CDR3 spans 11 amino acids. Trimming stripped 4 bases from V and 5 bases from J, with 8 bases between. CDR3 loop: CSVAERETQYF. The CDR3 DNA, read in part, is TGCAGCGTTGCCGAACGGGAGACC.

By frequency, this clone registers large. The sequenced fragment ends 3 residues before the CDR3 boundary, so the rest is inferred from the germline J gene. The chain couples TRBV9 to TRBJ2-2, with D uncertain. The CDR3 extends over 13 amino acids. With 0 bases removed from V and 5 bases from J, the gap between germline ends came to 5 bases. CDR1 and CDR2 (germline): SGDLS, YYNGEE. Incomplete CDR3 DNA: TGTGCCAGCAGCGTAGACTTGACCGGGGAG. Encoded protein: CASSVDLTGE. The whole CDR3 reads CASSVDLTGELFF.

The CDR3 here is CSASRGAGVTDTQYF. CDR3 DNA (partial): TGCAGTGCTAGTCGGGGAGCGGGGGTCACAGATACG. The chain links TRBV20-1 to TRBJ2-3, with 8 bases fitting TRBD2. The CDR3 end lies 3 residues beyond the end of the read and is filled in from the germline J gene. Germline V lookup: CDR1 DFQATT, CDR2 SNEGSKA (reference sequence). V was clipped by 3 bases and J by 2 bases; unmatched bases: 7. CDR3 length equals 15 residues.

In the case of this clone: The CDR3 is cut off 3 residues early in the read; its end comes from the germline J gene. The J gene is TRBJ2-4, the V gene TRBV7-2; D gene unclear. The V gene's germline CDR1 is SGHTA and CDR2 FQGNSA. The CDR3 is 12 amino acids. The V end lost 4 bases, the J end lost 7 bases, and 8 bases lay between the germline ends. The CDR3 reads CASSSPRNIQYF. Partial CDR3 DNA: TGTGCCAGCAGCTCCCCGCGGAACATT. Based on the CDR3 plus reference TRBV7-2 and TRBJ2-4, the full variable domain is GAGVSQSPSNKVTEKGKDVELRCDPISGHTALYWYRQSLGQGLEFLIYFQGNSAPDKSGLPSDRFSAERTGGSVSTLTIQRTQQEDSAVYLCASSSPRNIQYFGAGTRLSVL.

Concerning this clone: The CDR3 end is not reached by the read, which stops 3 residues before it; the germline J gene fills it in. The chain carries TRBV7-9 and TRBJ2-1, with D unclear. V gave up 6 bases and J gave up 9 bases, with 9 bases separating them. This CDR3 contains 11 residues. CDR1 is SEHNR, CDR2 FQNEAQ, per germline (reference sequence). CDR3 amino acids: CASRQSFEQFF. The sequenced CDR3 bases are TGTGCCAGCAGGCAGTCGTTTGAG.

Concerning this clone: The read is 3 residues too short to cover the CDR3 end, so that end is filled in from the germline J gene. J is TRBJ2-3 and V is TRBV20-1, with TRBD1 matching 7 bases. The CDR3 is made up of 14 amino acids. The ends lost 6 bases at V and 0 bases at J; junction bases unmatched: 6. Germline-derived CDR1 and CDR2 are DFQATT and SNEGSKA (reference sequence). The sequenced part of the CDR3 DNA is TGCAGTGCGAGGGGGCGTATCAGCACAGATACG. Protein: CSARGRISTDT. The full CDR3 reads CSARGRISTDTQYF.

On this clone: The read ends 3 residues early relative to the CDR3; the germline J gene fills the gap. The chain combines TRBV7-9 with TRBJ2-7; unclear D gene. V was shortened by 5 bases and J by 6 bases, with 8 bases between the two germline ends. The CDR3 loop spans 11 amino acids. Germline V lookup: CDR1 SEHNR, CDR2 FQNEAQ (reference sequence). The sequenced CDR3 bases are TGTGCCAGCAGCAGACAAGGCGAG. This translates into CASSRQGE. The complete CDR3 reads CASSRQGEQYF.

As for this clone: Read coverage stops 3 residues before the CDR3 terminus; the germline J gene supplies the remainder. The chain has TRBV7-6 and TRBJ2-7; D unresolved. Per the germline V gene, CDR1 is SGHVS and CDR2 is FNYEAQ. This CDR3 spans 13 amino acids. V was cut by 4 bases and J by 1 base, with 8 bases left in between. The sequenced CDR3 bases are TGTGCCAGCAGCTCCTTTAAATCCTACGAG. Its translation is CASSSFKSYE. The entire CDR3 protein reads CASSSFKSYEQYF.

With respect to this clone: The sequence runs out 3 residues before the end of the CDR3; the remainder is reconstructed from the germline J gene. J is TRBJ2-1 and V is TRBV14, with D possibly TRBD2 on 5 matching bases. Germline V gene data show CDR1 as SGHDN and CDR2 as FVKESK. Trimming took off 1 base at V and 9 bases at J, with 13 bases between the two ends. The length of the CDR3 is 14 residues. The sequenced CDR3 bases are TGTGCCAGCAGCCAAGTCTCTACTAGTATTGAG. Amino acid sequence: CASSQVSTSIE. The CDR3 in its entirety is CASSQVSTSIEQFF.

Comments on this clone: Read coverage stops 3 residues before the CDR3 terminus; the germline J gene supplies the remainder. V and J are TRBV5-5 and TRBJ2-1, with 7 positions matching TRBD1. The length of the CDR3 is 13 residues. V was clipped by 5 bases and J by 7 bases; unmatched bases: 6. Germline loops: CDR1 SGHKS, CDR2 YYEKEE (reference sequence). The CDR3 protein is CASRRGGGNEQFF. The DNA read from the CDR3 is TGTGCCAGCAGGAGAGGGGGCGGGAATGAG.

On this clone itself: The read falls 3 residues short of the CDR3 end, and the missing part is taken from the germline J gene. The chain employs TRBV7-9 and TRBJ2-7, with D possibly matching TRBD1 (5 bases). CDR1 and CDR2 from the germline V gene are SEHNR and FQNEAQ (reference sequence). This CDR3 has 12 amino acids. V lost 5 bases to trimming and J lost 4 bases, with 9 bases between them. CDR3 amino acids: CASSRTNYEQYF. The CDR3 DNA, read in part, is TGTGCCAGCAGCCGGACAAATTACGAG.

In regard to this clone: The sequence runs out 3 residues before the end of the CDR3; the remainder is reconstructed from the germline J gene. The rearrangement joins TRBV20-1 to TRBJ1-2; 8 bases are a match to TRBD1. The germline gives CDR1 DFQATT, CDR2 SNEGSKA (reference sequence). The CDR3 contains 18 residues. V lost 3 bases, J lost 4 bases, and 19 bases stayed unmatched. The sequenced CDR3 bases are TGCAGTGCTAGTCTCGGACAGGGAACTCGGGAGGAGGGCTATGGC. It yields the protein CSASLGQGTREEGYG. The complete CDR3 sequence is CSASLGQGTREEGYGYTF.

Comment on this clone: The read terminates 3 residues ahead of where the CDR3 ends, so the germline J gene completes it. The genes are TRBV7-2 and TRBJ2-1, with 9 nucleotides matching TRBD2. V lost 2 bases to trimming and J lost 9 bases; unmatched junction nucleotides: 8. CDR3 length equals 15 residues. Germline V lookup: CDR1 SGHTA, CDR2 FQGNSA. The CDR3 DNA, read in part, is TGTGCCAGCAGCTTAATAGCGGGAGCGCTCGGTGAG. It translates to CASSLIAGALGE. The whole CDR3 protein is CASSLIAGALGEQFF.

With regard to this clone: The DNA ends 3 residues before the CDR3 does, and the rest of the CDR3 is filled in from the germline J gene. The J gene is TRBJ2-5, the V gene TRBV7-7; D might be TRBD2 (5 bases). This CDR3 contains 13 residues. CDR1 and CDR2 (germline): SSHAT, FNYEAQ (reference sequence). V shed 5 bases and J shed 2 bases, with 9 bases lying between them. The DNA read from the CDR3 is TGTGCCAGCAGCAGCACTAGTCAAGAGACC. Its protein product is CASSSTSQET. The whole CDR3 protein is CASSSTSQETQYF. The whole variable domain, filled in from reference TRBV7-7 and TRBJ2-5, reads GAGVSQSPRYKVTKRGQDVTLRCDPISSHATLYWYQQALGQGPEFLTYFNYEAQPDKSGLPSDRFSAERPEGSISTLTIQRTEQRDSAMYRCASSSTSQETQYFGPGTRLLVL.

This clone registers medium-sized by frequency. The missing CDR3 end, 3 residues past where the read stops, is filled in from the germline J gene. The V call is TRBV18, the J call TRBJ2-6, with 7 bases fitting TRBD1. This CDR3 has 15 residues. V was pared by 5 bases and J by 4 bases, with 5 bases of the junction left unmatched. Per the germline V gene, CDR1 is KGHSH and CDR2 is LQKENI. The sequenced part of the CDR3 DNA is TGTGCCAGCTCAGAACAGGGGTCCGGGGCCAACGTC. This codes for CASSEQGSGANV. The full CDR3 protein is CASSEQGSGANVLTF.

Incomplete CDR3 DNA: TGCAGTGCTAGAGATCCGGTGACCGGGGAG. This encodes CSARDPVTGE. The complete CDR3 reads CSARDPVTGELFF. The rearrangement links TRBV20-1 to TRBJ2-2; D not resolved. The CDR3 goes on 3 residues after the read ends, and that part is filled in from the germline J gene. Trimming took off 0 bases at V and 5 bases at J, with 7 bases between the two ends. This CDR3 comprises 13 residues. Germline V gene sequence: CDR1 DFQATT, CDR2 SNEGSKA (reference sequence).

To note about this clone: The read terminates 3 residues ahead of where the CDR3 ends, so the germline J gene completes it. The chain couples TRBV5-1 to TRBJ2-2; possibly TRBD2 for D (5 bases). The CDR3 totals 17 residues. Germline CDR1 SGHRS, CDR2 YFSETQ. V was pared by 0 bases and J by 1 base, with 13 bases between. The part of the CDR3 DNA that was read is TGCGCCAGCAGCTTGGCCCGTGCGGGCTTGAACACCGGGGAG. As protein: CASSLARAGLNTGE. The whole CDR3 sequence reads CASSLARAGLNTGELFF.

On this clone: From the germline J gene comes the end of the CDR3, since the read stops 3 residues before it. V usage is TRBV19 and J usage is TRBJ1-5; the D gene is possibly TRBD1 (5 bases). This CDR3 contains 12 residues. V lost 6 bases and J 3 bases, leaving 6 bases between the germline ends. The germline CDR1 and CDR2 sequences are LNHDA and SQIVND (reference sequence). The sequenced part of the CDR3 DNA is TGTGCCAGTAGCAGGGTCAATCAGCCC. Amino acids: CASSRVNQP. The CDR3, in full, reads CASSRVNQPQHF.

In the case of this clone: The read ends 3 residues before the CDR3 terminus; that terminus is restored from the germline J gene. The chain has TRBV18 and TRBJ1-4; 7 bases are shared with TRBD1. Germline V gene lookup returns CDR1 KGHSH and CDR2 LQKENI. Germline trimming cut 6 bases from V and 2 bases from J; bases unmatched to any gene: 3. The CDR3 extends over 14 amino acids. CDR3 sequence reads: CASSMTGTNEKLFF. CDR3 DNA, as far as it was read: TGTGCCAGCTCTATGACAGGGACTAATGAAAAA.

CDR3 DNA (partial): TGTGCCAGCAGCTTGGTGGGGGGATCCTACAATGAG. As protein: CASSLVGGSYNE. The full CDR3 reads CASSLVGGSYNEQFF. V gene TRBV5-6 combines with J gene TRBJ2-1; TRBD2 is a possible D gene (6 bases). The read gets to within 3 residues of the CDR3 end, and the germline J gene fills in the rest. CDR1 SGHDT and CDR2 YYEEEE come from the germline V gene. CDR3 length: 15 amino acids. Deletions cut 0 bases from V and 1 base from J, with 8 bases between.

The sequenced part of the CDR3 DNA is TGTGCCAGCAGCTTAGCGAGGGGGTTAGCTAATGAAAAA. It translates to CASSLARGLANEK. The CDR3 in its entirety is CASSLARGLANEKLFF. The V and J genes are TRBV7-2 and TRBJ1-4, with D possibly TRBD1 on 6 matching bases. The sequenced fragment ends 3 residues before the CDR3 boundary, so the rest is inferred from the germline J gene. V dropped 0 bases and J dropped 3 bases, with 11 bases sitting between them. There are 16 residues in the CDR3. The germline V gene encodes CDR1 SGHTA and CDR2 FQGNSA.

Concerning this clone: The read ends 3 residues early relative to the CDR3; the germline J gene fills the gap. The V call is TRBV29-1, the J call TRBJ2-5; 7 bases map to TRBD1. The germline CDR1 and CDR2 sequences are SQVTM and ANQGSEA. V trimming: 6 bases; J trimming: 2 bases; junction bases outside the gene matches: 0. This CDR3 region has 11 residues. CDR3 in amino acids: CSVGQQETQYF. The sequenced part of the CDR3 DNA is TGCAGCGTGGGACAGCAAGAGACC.

In the case of this clone: The read finishes 3 residues shy of the CDR3 end, and the germline J gene is used to complete it. The chain employs TRBV19 and TRBJ2-5; 9 bases are shared with TRBD1. CDR1 and CDR2 (germline): LNHDA, SQIVND (reference sequence). The CDR3 loop spans 14 amino acids. The V and J ends lost 3 bases and 6 bases, in that order; junction bases with no gene match: 5. The CDR3 reads CASSIRDRVKTQYF. The sequenced CDR3 bases are TGTGCCAGTAGTATCCGGGACAGGGTTAAGACC.